This T cell receptor (beta chain) appears in the sequencing data of a study of cytomegalovirus exposure and HLA in healthy donors. Deletions cut 0 bases from V and 7 bases from J, with 13 bases between. The germline CDR1 and CDR2 sequences are ENHRY and SYGVKD. The CDR3 sequence is 15 residues long. Primers: 60 Vbeta forward and 13 Jbeta reverse. Measured with immunoSEQ multiplex PCR; TCRdb has only the in-frame clones, and not every one. The data contain fewer than 200,000 clones, about 72% of them singletons. Input material: PBMCs. This sequence was found in a girl under 18 in good health and CMV-seronegative. The rearrangement links TRBV10-3 to TRBJ2-1; no clear D gene. The CDR3 spells CAISESLLQANEQFF. Here the CDR3 DNA reads TGTGCCATCAGTGAGTCCCTACTTCAGGCTAATGAGCAGTTCTTC.